One sample yielded the 20 T cell receptor beta chains listed below, sequenced in a study of OX40 agonist ivuxolimab in advanced cancers. Sequencing used immunoSEQ multiplex PCR; TCRdb keeps in-frame clones, though not all of them. The sample has more than 50,000 clones, roughly 80% seen once. The sequenced sample was CD4+ or CD8+ T cells sorted from blood, obtained in a trial of the OX40 agonist ivuxolimab. These receptors were collected from an adult with an advanced solid tumor such as melanoma, head and neck, liver or kidney cancer.

The chain links TRBV6-6 to TRBJ2-1, with D tentatively TRBD1 (5 bases). V was clipped by 7 bases and J by 9 bases, with 16 bases between them. The CDR3 loop spans 13 amino acids. The germline V gene has CDR1 MNHNY and CDR2 SVGAGI (reference sequence). DNA for the CDR3: TGTGCCAGCACCATCGACCCAAGGGGTGAGCAGTTCTTC. Protein product: CASTIDPRGEQFF.

This clone was counted between two and nine times. This chain joins TRBV5-1 and TRBJ2-3; a weak D match, TRBD2 (6 bases). This CDR3 is built from 17 residues. In germline, CDR1 is SGHRS, CDR2 YFSETQ. V was trimmed by 0 bases and J by 7 bases, leaving 21 bases between them. The CDR3 here is CASSLEAPGASEYTQYF. CDR3 in DNA: TGCGCCAGCAGCTTGGAGGCCCCCGGGGCTAGCGAATATACGCAGTATTTT.

The genes are TRBV6-4 and TRBJ2-3; perhaps TRBD1 as D (6 bases). CDR3 length equals 13 residues. Looked up from germline, CDR1 is MRHNA and CDR2 is SNTAGT. V lost 6 bases to trimming and J lost 2 bases, with 9 bases between them. The CDR3 reads CASSRGSTDTQYF. In DNA, the CDR3 is TGTGCCAGCAGCAGGGGTTCCACAGATACGCAGTATTTT.

In this sample, this clone turned up once. This chain links TRBV19 with TRBJ2-7; 14 bases fit TRBD2. The CDR3 loop spans 14 amino acids. Trimming removed 4 bases from V and 5 bases from J; junction bases left unmatched: 1. Germline V CDR1 and CDR2: LNHDA, SQIVND (reference sequence). The CDR3 region has the DNA TGTGCCAGTAGTAGGGGACTAGCGGGAGACGAGCAGTACTTC. This translates into CASSRGLAGDEQYF.

The rearrangement uses TRBV28 and TRBJ2-5; 7 nucleotides align to TRBD2. Germline CDR1 and CDR2: MDHEN and SYDVKM. The CDR3 is 13 amino acids. V trimming: 9 bases; J trimming: 3 bases; junction bases outside the gene matches: 7. The CDR3, as DNA: TGTGCCAGTGGCCCGCTAGCGGAAGAGACCCAGTACTTC. Protein sequence: CASGPLAEETQYF.

CDR3 coding DNA: TGTGCCACCAGCAGAGACAGGGACAGAAGGAATTCACCCCTCCACTTT. This gives the protein CATSRDRDRRNSPLHF. The gene calls are TRBV15 and TRBJ1-6; 7 nucleotides match TRBD1. This CDR3 region has 16 residues. Germline-derived CDR1 and CDR2 are LNHNV and YYDKDF (reference sequence). V was clipped by 0 bases and J by 7 bases; unmatched bases: 6.

The gene calls are TRBV7-8 and TRBJ2-2, with D possibly being TRBD1 (6 bases). With 5 bases removed from V and 3 bases from J, the gap between germline ends came to 13 bases. The CDR3 loop spans 15 amino acids. The germline gives CDR1 SGHVS, CDR2 FQNEAQ. The DNA for the CDR3 is TGTGCCAGCAGCCCCGACAGGCCAGACACCGGGGAGCTGTTTTTT. It is translated as CASSPDRPDTGELFF.

The chain joins TRBV4-1 to TRBJ1-2; D ambiguous. The germline V and J ends were trimmed by 0 bases and 4 bases, with 9 bases remaining between them. The CDR3 consists of 14 residues. Germline V gives CDR1 MGHRA, CDR2 YSYEKL. The CDR3 nucleotides read TGCGCCAGCAGCCAAGATAGTCAGAGCTATGGCTACACCTTC. Amino acid sequence: CASSQDSQSYGYTF.

This rearrangement joins TRBV5-1 to TRBJ2-5; D possibly corresponds to TRBD1 (6 bases). The end of the DNA is better explained by TRBJ2-7, so the J call may be wrong. The germline V gene has CDR1 SGHRS and CDR2 YFSETQ. The CDR3 length is 14 residues. CDR3 DNA sequence: TGCGCCAGCACAGATACTGGACAGCCCTACGAGCAGTACTTC. Its protein is CASTDTGQPYEQYF.

J is TRBJ1-6 and V is TRBV30; D is unresolved. Trimming removed 5 bases at V and 7 bases at J, with 6 bases between. CDR3 length: 11 amino acids. Per the germline V gene, CDR1 is GTSNPN and CDR2 is SVGIG (reference sequence). The CDR3 here is CAWGRNSPLHF. CDR3 nucleotides: TGTGCCTGGGGCAGAAATTCACCCCTCCACTTT.

This CDR3 reads CASSLDARGSPLHF. CDR3 nucleotide sequence: TGCGCCAGCAGCTTGGATGCGCGGGGATCACCCCTCCACTTT. This chain joins TRBV5-1 and TRBJ1-6; D is uncertain. The CDR3 contains 14 residues. Trimming removed 0 bases from V and 10 bases from J, with 11 bases in between. Germline CDR1 is SGHRS and CDR2 is YFSETQ.

The chain is built from TRBV13 and TRBJ2-1; tentatively, D is TRBD2 (5 bases). The CDR3 is made up of 15 amino acids. Germline CDR1 PRHDT, CDR2 FYEKMQ (reference sequence). V lost 5 bases to trimming and J lost 3 bases, with 14 bases between them. The DNA for the CDR3 is TGTGCCAGCAGCCCCCGAGGGCTAAGCTACAATGAGCAGTTCTTC. Amino acid sequence: CASSPRGLSYNEQFF.

This chain joins TRBV12-1 and TRBJ2-5; TRBD1 was called by the table and not checked on the DNA. TRBJ2-7 explains the end of the DNA better; the J call may be wrong. TRBV12-1 represents a pseudogene. The CDR3 runs 14 residues. CDR3 in amino acids: CASSWAGKFDEQYF. The CDR3, as DNA: TGTGCCAGCAGCTGGGCAGGGAAGTTCGACGAGCAGTACTTC.

This clone has only a few counts. The chain carries TRBV2 and TRBJ1-2; D is ambiguous. CDR3 size: 12 residues. V shed 3 bases and J shed 3 bases, with 5 bases lying between them. From germline, CDR1 is SNHLY and CDR2 FYNNEI. Here the CDR3 DNA reads TGTGCCAGCAGTGACAGATACTATGGCTACACCTTC. This sequence encodes CASSDRYYGYTF. Full variable domain (remainder filled in from reference TRBV2 and TRBJ1-2): EPEVTQTPSHQVTQMGQEVILRCVPISNHLYFYWYRQILGQKVEFLVSFYNNEISEKSEIFDDQFSVERPDGSNFTLKIRSTKLEDSAMYFCASSDRYYGYTFGSGTRLTVV.

V and J are TRBV28 and TRBJ1-4; possibly TRBD1 for D (5 bases). Germline loops: CDR1 MDHEN, CDR2 SYDVKM. V shed 5 bases and J shed 8 bases, with 18 bases lying between them. The CDR3 has 15 residues. For the CDR3, the DNA is TGTGCCAGCAGTCGGCAGACAGTCAGAGGGGAAAAACTGTTTTTT. Its translation is CASSRQTVRGEKLFF.

The chain is built from TRBV7-9 and TRBJ1-2, with D maybe TRBD1 (5 bases). The CDR3 covers 12 residues. Looked up from germline, CDR1 is SEHNR and CDR2 is FQNEAQ (reference sequence). V gave up 5 bases and J gave up 6 bases, with 10 bases separating them. For the CDR3, the DNA is TGTGCCAGCAGCCCTCAGGGTCATGGCTACACCTTC. Protein: CASSPQGHGYTF. The complete variable domain, with remaining parts taken from reference TRBV7-9 and TRBJ1-2, reads DTGVSQNPRHKITKRGQNVTFRCDPISEHNRLYWYRQTLGQGPEFLTYFQNEAQLEKSRLLSDRFSAERPKGSFSTLEIQRTEQGDSAMYLCASSPQGHGYTFGSGTRLTVV.

The CDR3 nucleotides read TGTGCCAGCAGCCAACGGACTGGGGAAGAGACCCAGTACTTC. Translation: CASSQRTGEETQYF. The V call is TRBV4-2, the J call TRBJ2-5; D is perhaps TRBD2 (5 bases). The V end lost 2 bases, the J end lost 3 bases, and 10 bases lay between the germline ends. The CDR3 is made up of 14 amino acids. CDR1 is LGHNA and CDR2 is YNFKEQ in the germline V gene.

The V call is TRBV14, the J call TRBJ2-5; weak D call: TRBD2 (6 bases). This CDR3 region has 16 residues. The germline V gene has CDR1 SGHDN and CDR2 FVKESK. V was pared by 1 base and J by 5 bases, with 17 bases between. The CDR3 region has the DNA TGTGCCAGCAGCCAAGTATACGGGAGTGGAAGTGAGACCCAGTACTTC. Its translation: CASSQVYGSGSETQYF.

The CDR3 region has the DNA TGTGCCAGCAGCCCATCCGGGACAGGGGGCATTCAGCCCCAGCATTTT. Protein product: CASSPSGTGGIQPQHF. The chain carries TRBV16 and TRBJ1-5; 12 bases fit TRBD1. From germline, CDR1 is KGHSY and CDR2 FQNENV. CDR3 length: 16 residues. J lost 6 bases, V lost 4 bases, and 7 bases had no gene match.

This chain uses TRBV5-4 with TRBJ2-5; D ambiguous. Germline CDR1 is SGHNT and CDR2 is YYREEE (reference sequence). Trimming removed 4 bases at V and 0 bases at J, with 16 bases between. This CDR3 contains 16 residues. CDR3: CASSPMRGLDQETQYF. The CDR3 region has the DNA TGTGCCAGCAGCCCCATGAGAGGCTTGGACCAAGAGACCCAGTACTTC.